This entry describes one TCR beta chain. Within a library made for alpha chains, this beta chain is off target, and its count is uninformative. MiXCR, applied by TCRdb to the RT-PCR reads, yields one record per CDR3 protein. The sample lists about 6,500 distinct CDR3 sequences, 90% to 95% occurring once. Trimming took 0 bases from V and 10 from J, leaving 11 bases between them. In germline, CDR1 is DFQATT, CDR2 SNEGSKA (reference sequence). The CDR3 runs 12 residues. Sequencing was performed on memory CD4+ T cells from blood. The sequence came from a female donor in good health, serving as a healthy control. The genes are TRBV20-1 and TRBJ2-3; tentatively, D is TRBD2 (5 bases). The CDR3 coding sequence is TGCAGTGCTAGAGATGGGAGCTATGCGCAGTATTTT. Protein: CSARDGSYAQYF.